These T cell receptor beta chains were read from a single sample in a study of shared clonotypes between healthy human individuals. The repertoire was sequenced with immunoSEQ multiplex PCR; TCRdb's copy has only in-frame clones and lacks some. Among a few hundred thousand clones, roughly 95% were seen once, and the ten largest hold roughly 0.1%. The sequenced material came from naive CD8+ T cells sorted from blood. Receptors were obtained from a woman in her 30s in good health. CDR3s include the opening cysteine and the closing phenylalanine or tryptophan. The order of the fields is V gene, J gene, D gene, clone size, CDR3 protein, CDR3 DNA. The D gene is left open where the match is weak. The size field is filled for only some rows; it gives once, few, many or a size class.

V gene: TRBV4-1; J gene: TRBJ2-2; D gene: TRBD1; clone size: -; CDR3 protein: CASSGRDRGHTGELFF; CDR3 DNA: TGCGCCAGCAGCGGCCGGGACAGGGGACACACCGGGGAGCTGTTTTTT
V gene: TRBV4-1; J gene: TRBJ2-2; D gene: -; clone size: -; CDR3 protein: CASSPLLGQGTSGNTGELFF; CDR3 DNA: TGCGCCAGCAGCCCCCTTTTAGGACAGGGGACTAGTGGGAACACCGGGGAGCTGTTTTTT
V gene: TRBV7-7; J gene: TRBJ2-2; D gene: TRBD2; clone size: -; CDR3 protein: CASSLGRGRNTGELFF; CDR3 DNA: TGTGCCAGCAGCTTAGGTCGCGGGAGGAACACCGGGGAGCTGTTTTTT
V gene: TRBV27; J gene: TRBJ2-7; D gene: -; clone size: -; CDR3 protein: CASRALSETYEQYF; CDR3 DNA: TGTGCCAGCAGGGCCCTAAGCGAAACCTACGAGCAGTACTTC
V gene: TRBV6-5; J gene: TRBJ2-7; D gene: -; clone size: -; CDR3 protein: CASSYSAAYTAAEQYF; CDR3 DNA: TGTGCCAGCAGTTACTCCGCCGCCTACACGGCCGCCGAGCAGTACTTC
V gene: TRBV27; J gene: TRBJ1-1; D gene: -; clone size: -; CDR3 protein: CASSRSGALTEAFF; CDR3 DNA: TGTGCCAGCAGTCGTTCGGGGGCGTTAACTGAAGCTTTCTTT
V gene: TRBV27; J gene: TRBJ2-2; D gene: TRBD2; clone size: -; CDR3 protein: CASSTLAGVDTGELFF; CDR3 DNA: TGTGCCAGCTCAACCTTAGCGGGAGTGGACACCGGGGAGCTGTTTTTT
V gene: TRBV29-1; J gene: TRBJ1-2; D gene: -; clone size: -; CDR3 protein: CSAEEDYGYTF; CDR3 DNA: TGCAGCGCCGAAGAGGACTATGGCTACACCTTC
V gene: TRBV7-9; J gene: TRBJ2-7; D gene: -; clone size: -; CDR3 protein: CASSLKGSAREQYF; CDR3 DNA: TGTGCCAGCAGCTTGAAGGGTTCGGCCCGCGAGCAGTACTTC
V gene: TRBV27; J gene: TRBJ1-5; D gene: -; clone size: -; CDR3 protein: CASSTGVGNQPQHF; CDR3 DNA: TGTGCCAGCAGTACGGGAGTGGGCAATCAGCCCCAGCATTTT
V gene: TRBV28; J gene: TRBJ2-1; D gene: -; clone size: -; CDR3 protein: CASSTREDYNEQFF; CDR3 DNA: TGTGCCAGCAGTACGAGGGAGGACTACAATGAGCAGTTCTTC
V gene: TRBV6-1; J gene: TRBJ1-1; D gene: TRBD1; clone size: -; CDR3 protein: CASSGPRQGWVNTEAFF; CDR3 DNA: TGTGCCAGCAGTGGGCCAAGACAGGGCTGGGTGAACACTGAAGCTTTCTTT
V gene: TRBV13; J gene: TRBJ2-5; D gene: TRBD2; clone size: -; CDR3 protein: CASSFRLAGGYQETQYF; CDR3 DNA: TGTGCCAGCAGCTTTAGACTAGCGGGAGGGTACCAAGAGACCCAGTACTTC
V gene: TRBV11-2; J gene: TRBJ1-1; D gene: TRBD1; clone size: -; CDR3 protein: CASSLSTGVTEAFF; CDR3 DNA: TGTGCCAGCAGCCTCTCGACAGGGGTTACTGAAGCTTTCTTT
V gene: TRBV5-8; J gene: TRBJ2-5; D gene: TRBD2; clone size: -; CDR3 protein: CASSLAGGTFPQYF; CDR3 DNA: TGTGCCAGCAGCTTGGCCGGGGGGACCTTTCCCCAGTACTTC
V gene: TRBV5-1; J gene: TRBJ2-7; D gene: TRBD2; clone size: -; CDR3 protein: CASSGGTSGRIYEQYF; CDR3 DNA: TGCGCCAGCAGTGGTGGGACTAGCGGGAGAATATACGAGCAGTACTTC
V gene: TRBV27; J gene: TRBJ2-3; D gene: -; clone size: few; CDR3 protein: CASGYTDTQYF; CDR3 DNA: TGTGCCAGCGGTTACACAGATACGCAGTATTTT
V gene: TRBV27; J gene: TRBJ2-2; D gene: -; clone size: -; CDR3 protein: CASRQGNTGELFF; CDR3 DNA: TGTGCCAGTAGGCAGGGAAACACCGGGGAGCTGTTTTTT
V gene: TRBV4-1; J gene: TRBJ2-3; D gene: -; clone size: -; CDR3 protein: CASSREISTDTQYF; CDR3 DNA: TGCGCCAGCAGTCGAGAGATCAGCACAGATACGCAGTATTTT
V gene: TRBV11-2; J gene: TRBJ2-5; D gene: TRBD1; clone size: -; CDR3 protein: CASSSRDSQETQYF; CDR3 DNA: TGTGCCAGCAGCTCCAGGGACAGCCAAGAGACCCAGTACTTC
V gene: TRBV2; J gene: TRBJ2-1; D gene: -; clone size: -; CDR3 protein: CASSDSLYNEQFF; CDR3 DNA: TGTGCCAGCAGTGACAGTTTATACAATGAGCAGTTCTTC
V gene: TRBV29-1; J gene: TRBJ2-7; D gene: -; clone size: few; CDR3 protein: CSVEPDGYEQYF; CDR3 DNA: TGCAGCGTCGAGCCGGACGGCTACGAGCAGTACTTC
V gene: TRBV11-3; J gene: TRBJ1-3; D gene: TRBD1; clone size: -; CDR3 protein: CASSLVKDRVSGNTIYF; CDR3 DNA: TGTGCCAGCAGCTTAGTTAAAGACAGGGTATCTGGAAACACCATATATTTT
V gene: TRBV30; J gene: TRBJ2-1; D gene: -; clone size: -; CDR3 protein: CAWSATDSSLQFF; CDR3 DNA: TGTGCCTGGAGTGCGACGGACAGCTCGTTGCAGTTCTTC
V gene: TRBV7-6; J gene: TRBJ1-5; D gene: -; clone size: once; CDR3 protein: CASSQDGNQPQHF; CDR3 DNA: TGTGCCAGCTCGCAGGACGGGAATCAGCCCCAGCATTTT
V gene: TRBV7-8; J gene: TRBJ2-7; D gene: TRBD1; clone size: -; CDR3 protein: CASSPGQGHYEQYF; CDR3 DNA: TGTGCCAGCAGCCCGGGACAGGGCCACTACGAGCAGTACTTC
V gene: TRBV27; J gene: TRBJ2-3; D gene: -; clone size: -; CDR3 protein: CASRSAGRNTDTQYF; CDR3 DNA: TGTGCCAGCCGGTCTGCGGGAAGGAACACAGATACGCAGTATTTT
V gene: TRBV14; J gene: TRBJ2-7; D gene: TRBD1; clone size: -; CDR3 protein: CASSQGQGLTYEQYF; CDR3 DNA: TGTGCCAGCAGCCAGGGACAGGGGCTAACCTACGAGCAGTACTTC
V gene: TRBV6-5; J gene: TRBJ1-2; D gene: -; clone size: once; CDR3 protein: CASSTGPPYGYTF; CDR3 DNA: TGTGCCAGCAGTACCGGGCCACCCTATGGCTACACCTTC
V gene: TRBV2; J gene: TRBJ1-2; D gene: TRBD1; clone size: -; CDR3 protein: CASRGQGSFYGYTF; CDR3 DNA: TGTGCCAGCAGGGGACAGGGGTCTTTCTATGGCTACACCTTC
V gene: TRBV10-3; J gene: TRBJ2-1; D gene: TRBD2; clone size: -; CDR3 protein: CAISPQREGLDEQFF; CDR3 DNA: TGTGCCATTAGCCCCCAGCGGGAGGGCCTCGATGAGCAGTTCTTC
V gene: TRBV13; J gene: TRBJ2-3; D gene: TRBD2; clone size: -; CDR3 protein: CASSVTGGGDTDTQYF; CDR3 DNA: TGTGCCAGCAGCGTGACTGGGGGAGGGGACACAGATACGCAGTATTTT
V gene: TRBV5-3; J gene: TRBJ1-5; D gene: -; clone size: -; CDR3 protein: CARSTRDNNQPQHF; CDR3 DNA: TGTGCCAGAAGCACCCGGGACAACAATCAGCCCCAGCATTTT
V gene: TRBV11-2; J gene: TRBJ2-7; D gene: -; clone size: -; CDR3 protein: CASSLDSRGEQYF; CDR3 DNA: TGTGCCAGCAGCTTAGATAGTCGGGGGGAGCAGTACTTC
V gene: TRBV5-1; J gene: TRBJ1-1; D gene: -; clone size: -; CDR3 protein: CASSSLGREYPGTEAFF; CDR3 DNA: TGCGCCAGCAGCTCCCTAGGGAGGGAGTATCCCGGCACTGAAGCTTTCTTT
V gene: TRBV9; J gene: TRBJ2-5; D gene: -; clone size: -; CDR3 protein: CASSPRPGQGRETQYF; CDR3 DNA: TGTGCCAGCAGCCCACGGCCCGGGCAGGGGAGAGAGACCCAGTACTTC
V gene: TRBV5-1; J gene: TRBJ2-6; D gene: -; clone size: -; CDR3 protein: CASSADSSGANVLTF; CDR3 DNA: TGCGCCAGCAGCGCTGACAGCTCTGGGGCCAACGTCCTGACTTTC
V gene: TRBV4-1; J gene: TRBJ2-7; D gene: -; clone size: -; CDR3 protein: CASSPPGQGHSYEQYF; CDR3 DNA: TGCGCCAGCAGCCCTCCGGGCCAGGGGCACTCCTACGAGCAGTACTTC
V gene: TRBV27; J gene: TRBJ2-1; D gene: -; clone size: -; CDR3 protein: CASSPHVGFLGNEQFF; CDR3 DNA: TGTGCCAGCAGTCCACATGTGGGGTTTTTGGGCAATGAGCAGTTCTTC
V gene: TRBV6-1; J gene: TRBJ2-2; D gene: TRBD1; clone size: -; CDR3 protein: CASRSGTGTGELFF; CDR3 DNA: TGTGCCAGCAGGTCGGGGACAGGGACCGGGGAGCTGTTTTTT
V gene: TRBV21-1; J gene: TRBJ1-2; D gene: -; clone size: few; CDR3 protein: CAGICLSYTF; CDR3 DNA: TGTGCCGGGATTTGCCTTAGCTACACCTTC
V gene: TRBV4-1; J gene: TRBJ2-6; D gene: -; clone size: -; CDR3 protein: CASSHSNGFTGTSGANVLTF; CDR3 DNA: TGCGCCAGCAGCCACTCTAACGGCTTTACAGGTACCTCTGGGGCCAACGTCCTGACTTTC
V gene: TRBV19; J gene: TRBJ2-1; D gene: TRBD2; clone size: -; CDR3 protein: CASSPGLAGVNEQFF; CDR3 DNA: TGTGCCAGTAGCCCGGGACTAGCGGGAGTCAATGAGCAGTTCTTC
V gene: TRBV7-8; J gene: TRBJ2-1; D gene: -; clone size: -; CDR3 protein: CASSLGLVAEANEQFF; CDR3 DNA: TGTGCCAGCAGCTTAGGACTGGTAGCGGAAGCAAATGAGCAGTTCTTC
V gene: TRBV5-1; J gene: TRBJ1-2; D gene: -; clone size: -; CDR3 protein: CASSWGPSNYGYTF; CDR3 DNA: TGCGCCAGCAGCTGGGGGCCCAGTAACTATGGCTACACCTTC
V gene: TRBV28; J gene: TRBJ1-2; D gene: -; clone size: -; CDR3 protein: CASSQTESENGYTF; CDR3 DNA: TGTGCCAGCAGTCAGACGGAGTCCGAGAATGGCTACACCTTC